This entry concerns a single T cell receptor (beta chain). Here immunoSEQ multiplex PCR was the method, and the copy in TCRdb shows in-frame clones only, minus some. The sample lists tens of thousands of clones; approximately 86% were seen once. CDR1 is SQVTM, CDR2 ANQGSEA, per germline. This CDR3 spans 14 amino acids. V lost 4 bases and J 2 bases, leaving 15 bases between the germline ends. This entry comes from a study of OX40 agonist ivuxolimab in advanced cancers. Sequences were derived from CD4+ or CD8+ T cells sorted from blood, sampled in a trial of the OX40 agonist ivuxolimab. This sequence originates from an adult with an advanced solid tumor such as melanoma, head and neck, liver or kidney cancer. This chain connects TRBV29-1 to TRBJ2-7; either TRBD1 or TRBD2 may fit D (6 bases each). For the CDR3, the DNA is TGCAGCGTTGTTGGGCGGGACAATACCTACGAGCAGTACTTC. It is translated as CSVVGRDNTYEQYF.